This T cell receptor beta chain was documented in a study of identical twins. Broader study findings: Compared with unrelated sharing, twin-shared out-of-frame alpha sequences had more low-probability sequences. Analyses of zero insertions could be partly confounded by invariant MAIT and iNKT cells.

There are 15 residues in the CDR3. Trimming pared 3 bases from V and 5 bases from J, leaving 14 bases between. This clonotype has just a few counts. The antigen remains unidentified. TCRdb re-called the 5' RACE reads with MiXCR, one entry per CDR3 protein. The top ten clones hold roughly 0.5% of a sample with approximately 530,000 distinct CDR3 sequences, about a fifth of them seen once. These data are also associated with another study on yellow fever vaccine responses in identical twins.

This TCR was sampled from a woman aged 18-30 years in good health. Sequenced sample: CD4+ T cells sorted from blood. This sequence joins TRBV12-3 or TRBV12-4 and TRBJ2-1; weak D call: TRBD2 (6 bases). The CDR3 sequence is CASSFLGSGNNEQFF. The CDR3 DNA sequence: TGTGCCAGCAGTTTTTTGGGTAGCGGTAACAATGAGCAGTTCTTC.